This TCR beta chain emerged from a study of blood T cells in healthy people across ages. V dropped 1 base and J dropped 1 base, with 7 bases sitting between them. The CDR3 length is 14 residues. CDR1 and CDR2 (germline): MDHEN, SYDVKM. Through a sample-barcoded 5' primer and a J-beta primer mix, a second PCR was run for roughly 6 to 12 cycles. The authors tagged each cDNA molecule using a template-switch adaptor with 12 random nucleotides. TCRdb recomputed calls from the 5' RACE reads with MiXCR, one row per CDR3 protein. The table lists 1 million to 1.2 million distinct CDR3 sequences, roughly two fifths of them singletons, with around 13% in the top ten.

The sequencing sample was made of blood. The sequence was collected from a man aged 18 to 30 in good health. The genes are TRBV28 and TRBJ1-2; D remains unclear. CDR3 protein: CASSLSPDNYGYTF. For the CDR3, the DNA is TGTGCCAGCAGTTTATCGCCCGATAACTATGGCTACACCTTC.